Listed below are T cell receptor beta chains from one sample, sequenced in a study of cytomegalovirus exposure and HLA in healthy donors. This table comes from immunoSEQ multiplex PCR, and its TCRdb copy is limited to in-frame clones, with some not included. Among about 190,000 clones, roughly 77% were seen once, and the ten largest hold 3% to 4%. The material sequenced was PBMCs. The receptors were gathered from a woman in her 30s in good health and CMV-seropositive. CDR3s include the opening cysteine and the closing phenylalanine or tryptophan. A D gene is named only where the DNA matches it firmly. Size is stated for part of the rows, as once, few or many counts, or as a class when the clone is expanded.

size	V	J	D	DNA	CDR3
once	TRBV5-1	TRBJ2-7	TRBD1	TGCGCCAGCAGCTTGGAGCTTAGGGGGCAGGGCGAGCAGTACTTC	CASSLELRGQGEQYF
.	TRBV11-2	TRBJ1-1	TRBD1	TGTGCCAGCAGCTTAGAACAGGGGGCAGGCACTGAAGCTTTCTTT	CASSLEQGAGTEAFF
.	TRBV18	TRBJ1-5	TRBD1	TGTGCCAGCTCGGAGACAGGGGGCAATCAGCCCCAGCATTTT	CASSETGGNQPQHF
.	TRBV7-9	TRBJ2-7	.	TGTGCCAGCAGCTTACAGCTGGGGCGCGAGCAGTACTTC	CASSLQLGREQYF
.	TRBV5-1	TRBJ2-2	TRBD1	TGCGCCAGCAGTTCCGGGACAGGGAGCACCGGGGAGCTGTTTTTT	CASSSGTGSTGELFF
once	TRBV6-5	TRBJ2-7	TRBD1	TGTGCCAGCAGTCGACAGGGGTACGAGCAGTACTTC	CASSRQGYEQYF
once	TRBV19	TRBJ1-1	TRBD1	TGTGCCACAGAATGGACAGGGGGCGCGTCGAGTGAAGCTTTCTTT	CATEWTGGASSEAFF
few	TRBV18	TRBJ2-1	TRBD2	TGTGCCAGCTCACCGCGGACTAGCGGGAACAATGAGCAGTTCTTC	CASSPRTSGNNEQFF
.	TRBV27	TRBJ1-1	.	TGTGCCAGCAGTTTACGGGGCACTGAAGCTTTCTTT	CASSLRGTEAFF
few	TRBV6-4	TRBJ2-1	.	TGTGCCAGCAGTGACCCCTGGTCCGGTGAGCAGTTCTTC	CASSDPWSGEQFF
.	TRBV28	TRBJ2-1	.	TGTGCCAGCAGTTTTTTCTCCCTCCGGGACAGGGGATCCCTAGCGGGATACAATGAGCAGTTCTTC	CASSFFSLRDRGSLAGYNEQFF
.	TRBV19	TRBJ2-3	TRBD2	TGTGCCAGTAGTTCGGGACTAGCGTACCCAGATACGCAGTATTTT	CASSSGLAYPDTQYF
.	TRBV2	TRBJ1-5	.	TGTGCCAGCAGAGGGATTAGGGGGAGCAATCAGCCCCAGCATTTT	CASRGIRGSNQPQHF
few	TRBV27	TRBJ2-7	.	TGTGCCAGCAGTTTCGGCGGTTCCTACGAGCAGTACTTC	CASSFGGSYEQYF
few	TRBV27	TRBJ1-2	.	TGTGCCAGCAGTTTAGGGGGGGCAGGGTATGGCTACACCTTC	CASSLGGAGYGYTF
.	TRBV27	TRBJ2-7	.	TGTGCCAGCAGTTTGGGGCGCCGGTACGAGCAGTACTTC	CASSLGRRYEQYF
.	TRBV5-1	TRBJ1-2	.	TGCGCCAGCAGCCGTGAGGGCGGAGGCAATGGCTACACCTTC	CASSREGGGNGYTF
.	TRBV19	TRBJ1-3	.	TGTGCCAGTAGTATTGGACTGACATCTGGAAACACCATATATTTT	CASSIGLTSGNTIYF
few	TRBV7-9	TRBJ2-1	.	TGTGCCAGCAGCTCCGGTCCAGCGAATGAGCAGTTCTTC	CASSSGPANEQFF
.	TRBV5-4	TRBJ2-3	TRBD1	TGTGCCAGCAGTTGGGGGGGGACAGGGGGCCTAGGAGATACGCAGTATTTT	CASSWGGTGGLGDTQYF
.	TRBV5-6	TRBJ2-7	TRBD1	TGTGCCAGCAGCATGGGACAGGCAAACTCCTACGAGCAGTACTTC	CASSMGQANSYEQYF
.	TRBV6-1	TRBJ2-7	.	TGTGCCAGCAGTGAAGCGGGACACTACGAGCAGTACTTC	CASSEAGHYEQYF
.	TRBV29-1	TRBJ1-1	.	TGCAGCGTCCCGAACCAGGGAGGTGCCCCTGAAGCTTTCTTT	CSVPNQGGAPEAFF
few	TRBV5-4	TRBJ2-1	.	TGTGCCAGCAGCGACAAGGACGGGAGTTCCTACAATGAGCAGTTCTTC	CASSDKDGSSYNEQFF
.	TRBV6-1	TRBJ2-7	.	TGTGCCAGCATACCTATCGGGAGAGTAGGCTACGAGCAGTACTTC	CASIPIGRVGYEQYF
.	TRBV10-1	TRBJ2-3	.	TGCGCCAGCAGCAGTGTCCGCACAGATACGCAGTATTTT	CASSSVRTDTQYF
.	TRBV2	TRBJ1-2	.	TGTGCCAGTCAGTCCGCCTATGGCTACACCTTC	CASQSAYGYTF
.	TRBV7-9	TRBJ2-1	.	TGTGCCAGCAGCTTAGACTCCCTAGCACCCTCTAGCTCCTACAATGAGCAGTTCTTC	CASSLDSLAPSSSYNEQFF
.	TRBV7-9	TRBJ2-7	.	TGTGCCAGCAGCGCGGCAGTCTCCTACGAGCAGTACTTC	CASSAAVSYEQYF
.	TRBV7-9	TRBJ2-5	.	TGTGCCAGCAGCCCAGGGGCCCAAGAGACCCAGTACTTC	CASSPGAQETQYF
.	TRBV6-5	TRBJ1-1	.	TGTGCCAGCAGTTACGGACAAGAAGCTTTCTTT	CASSYGQEAFF
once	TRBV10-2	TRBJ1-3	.	TGCGCCAGCAGTGGACCCGAGGACACCATATATTTT	CASSGPEDTIYF
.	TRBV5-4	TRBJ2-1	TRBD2	TGTGCCAGCAGCTTGGCGGGAGGGTCGGGGGAGCAGTTCTTC	CASSLAGGSGEQFF
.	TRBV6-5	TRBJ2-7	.	TGTGCCAGCAGTTCCCTAGCCCGAAAGGAGCAGTACTTC	CASSSLARKEQYF
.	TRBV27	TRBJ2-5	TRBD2	TGTGCCAGCGGACTAGCGGGGGTAGGGACCCAGTACTTC	CASGLAGVGTQYF
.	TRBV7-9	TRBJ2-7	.	TGTGCCAGCAGCCCCCGGGACACCTCCTACGAGCAGTACTTC	CASSPRDTSYEQYF
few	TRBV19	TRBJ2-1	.	TGTGCCAGTACCCAGGGGTACAATGAGCAGTTCTTC	CASTQGYNEQFF
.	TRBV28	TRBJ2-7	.	TGTGCCAGCAGTTTAGCGGACTCCTACGAGCAGTACTTC	CASSLADSYEQYF
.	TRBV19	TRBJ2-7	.	TGTGCCAGTAGTATGCAGACGGGTTCCTACGAGCAGTACTTC	CASSMQTGSYEQYF
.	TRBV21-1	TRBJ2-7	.	TGTGCCAGCAGCGTTGGGTGGAAGCGGCCCTCCTACGAGCAGTACTTC	CASSVGWKRPSYEQYF
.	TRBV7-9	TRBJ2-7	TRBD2	TGTGCCAGCAGTCGCGGGACTAGTGCTGAGCAGTACTTC	CASSRGTSAEQYF
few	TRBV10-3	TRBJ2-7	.	TGTGCCATCAGTGAAGACGAGGGCGAGCAGTACTTC	CAISEDEGEQYF
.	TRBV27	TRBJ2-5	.	TGTGCCAGCAGTTTATCGCCAGGGCCGGCAGGGACCCAGTACTTC	CASSLSPGPAGTQYF
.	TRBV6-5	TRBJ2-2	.	TGTGCCAGCAGTTACTTTTCTCGCACCGGGGAGCTGTTTTTT	CASSYFSRTGELFF
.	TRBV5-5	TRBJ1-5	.	TGTGCCAGCACCCGTGGGGGGGCTAATCAGCCCCAGCATTTT	CASTRGGANQPQHF
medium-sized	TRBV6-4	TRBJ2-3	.	TGTGCCAGCAGTGAGGGGGCGGAAGATACGCAGTATTTT	CASSEGAEDTQYF
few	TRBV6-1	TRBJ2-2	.	TGTGCCAGCAGTGTAGGGGACACCGGGGAGCTGTTTTTT	CASSVGDTGELFF
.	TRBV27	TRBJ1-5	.	TGTGCCAGCAGGGAACTGGGGCAGGGGAGACAGCCCCAGCATTTT	CASRELGQGRQPQHF
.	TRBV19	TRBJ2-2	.	TGTGCCAGTAGTCTATACGGGACTTCCAACACCGGGGAGCTGTTTTTT	CASSLYGTSNTGELFF
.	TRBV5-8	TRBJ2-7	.	TGTGCCAGCAGCTTATCAGGAACGGGAGTATATTACGAGCAGTACTTC	CASSLSGTGVYYEQYF
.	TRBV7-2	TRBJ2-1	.	TGTGCCAGCAGCTCGGGGACTCGATACAATGAGCAGTTCTTC	CASSSGTRYNEQFF
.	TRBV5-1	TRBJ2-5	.	TGCGCCAGCAGCTTGGGGCAGAACCAAGAGACCCAGTACTTC	CASSLGQNQETQYF
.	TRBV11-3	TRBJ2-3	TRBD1	TGTGCCAGCAGCGAGCGGACAGGGCAAGGCACAGATACGCAGTATTTT	CASSERTGQGTDTQYF